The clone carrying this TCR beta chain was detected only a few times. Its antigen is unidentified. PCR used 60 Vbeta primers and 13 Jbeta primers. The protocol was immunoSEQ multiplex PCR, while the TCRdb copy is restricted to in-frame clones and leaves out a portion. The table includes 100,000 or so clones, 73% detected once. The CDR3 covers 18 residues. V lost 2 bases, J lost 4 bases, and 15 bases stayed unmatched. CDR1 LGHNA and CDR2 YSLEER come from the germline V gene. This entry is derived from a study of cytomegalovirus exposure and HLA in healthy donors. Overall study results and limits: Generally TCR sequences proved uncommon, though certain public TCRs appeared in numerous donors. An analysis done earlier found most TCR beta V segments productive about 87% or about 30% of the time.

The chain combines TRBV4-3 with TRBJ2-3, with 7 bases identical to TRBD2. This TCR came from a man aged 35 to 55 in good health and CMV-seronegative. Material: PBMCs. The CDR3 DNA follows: TGCGCCAGCAGCCAAACTCCCTATCGACTAGCTGAACCAGATACGCAGTATTTT. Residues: CASSQTPYRLAEPDTQYF.